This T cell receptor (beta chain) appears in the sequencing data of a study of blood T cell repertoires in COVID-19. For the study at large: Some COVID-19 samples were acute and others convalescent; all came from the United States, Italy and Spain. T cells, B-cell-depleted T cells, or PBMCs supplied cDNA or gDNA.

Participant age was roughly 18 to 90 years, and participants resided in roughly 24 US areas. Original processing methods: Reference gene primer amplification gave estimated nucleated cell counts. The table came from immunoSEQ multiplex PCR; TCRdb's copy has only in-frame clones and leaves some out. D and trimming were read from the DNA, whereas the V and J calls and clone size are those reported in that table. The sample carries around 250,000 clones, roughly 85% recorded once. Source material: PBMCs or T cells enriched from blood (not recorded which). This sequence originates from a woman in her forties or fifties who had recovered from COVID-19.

The CDR3 DNA sequence: TGTGCCAGCAGGTTCTCTACCCGAGAGACCCAGTACTTC. Its translation: CASRFSTRETQYF. The chain links TRBV7-9 to TRBJ2-5; D remains unclear. In germline, CDR1 is SEHNR, CDR2 FQNEAQ (reference sequence). V shed 6 bases and J shed 4 bases, with 12 bases lying between them. CDR3 size: 13 residues.